The 3 T cell receptor beta chains below come from one sample, sequenced in a study of cytomegalovirus exposure and HLA in healthy donors. A multiplex PCR was run with 60 Vbeta primers and 13 Jbeta primers. Measured with immunoSEQ multiplex PCR; TCRdb has only the in-frame clones, and not every one. The sample includes roughly 100,000 clones, roughly 77% of them seen just once. The source material was PBMCs. These receptors all come from a woman between 18 and 29 years old in good health and CMV-seropositive.

This clone has just one count. CDR3 sequence (DNA): TGTGCCAGCAGTGCTAGCGGGAGGCCCAACGAGCAGTACTTC. Translating it yields CASSASGRPNEQYF. V and J are TRBV25-1 and TRBJ2-7, with TRBD2 matching over 11 bases. CDR1 MGHDK and CDR2 SYGVNS come from the germline V gene. The V gene end was trimmed by 4 bases and the J gene end by 5 bases; junction bases not matched to a gene: 4. The CDR3 length is 14 residues.

The V and J genes are TRBV29-1 and TRBJ1-2, with 7 bases aligning to TRBD1. The CDR3 sequence is 12 residues long. The ends lost 0 bases at V and 6 bases at J; junction bases unmatched: 1. Germline values: CDR1 SQVTM, CDR2 ANQGSEA. CDR3 nucleotides: TGCAGCGTTGAAGAGACAGGGCATGGCTACACCTTC. The encoded protein is CSVEETGHGYTF.

The V and J genes are TRBV19 and TRBJ2-3, with 8 bases that match TRBD2. Germline V gene lookup returns CDR1 LNHDA and CDR2 SQIVND (reference sequence). This CDR3 has 18 residues. The ends lost 5 bases at V and 1 base at J; junction bases unmatched: 14. CDR3: CASSRPTSGSSGTDTQYF. In nucleotides, the CDR3 is TGTGCCAGTAGTCGGCCTACTAGCGGTTCCTCTGGCACAGATACGCAGTATTTT. Full variable domain (remainder filled in from reference TRBV19 and TRBJ2-3): DGGITQSPKYLFRKEGQNVTLSCEQNLNHDAMYWYRQDPGQGLRLIYYSQIVNDFQKGDIAEGYSVSREKKESFPLTVTSAQKNPTAFYLCASSRPTSGSSGTDTQYFGPGTRLTVL.